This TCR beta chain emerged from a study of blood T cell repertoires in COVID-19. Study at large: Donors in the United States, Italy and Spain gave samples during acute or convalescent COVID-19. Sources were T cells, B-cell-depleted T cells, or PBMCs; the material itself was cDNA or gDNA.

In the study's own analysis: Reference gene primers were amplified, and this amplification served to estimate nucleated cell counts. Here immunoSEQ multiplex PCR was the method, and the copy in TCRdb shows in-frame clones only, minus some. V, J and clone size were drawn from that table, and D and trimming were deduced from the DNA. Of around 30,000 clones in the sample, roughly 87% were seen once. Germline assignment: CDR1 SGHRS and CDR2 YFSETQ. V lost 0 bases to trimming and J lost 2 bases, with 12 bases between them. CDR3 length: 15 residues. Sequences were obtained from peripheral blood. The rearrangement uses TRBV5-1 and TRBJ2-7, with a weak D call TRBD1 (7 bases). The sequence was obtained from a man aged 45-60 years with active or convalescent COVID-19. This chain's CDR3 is CASSLGGTEPYEQYF. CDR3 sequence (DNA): TGCGCCAGCAGCTTGGGCGGGACAGAACCCTACGAGCAGTACTTC. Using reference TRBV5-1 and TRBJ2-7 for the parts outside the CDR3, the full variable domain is KAGVTQTPRYLIKTRGQQVTLSCSPISGHRSVSWYQQTPGQGLQFLFEYFSETQRNKGNFPGRFSGRQFSNSRSEMNVSTLELGDSALYLCASSLGGTEPYEQYFGPGTRLTVT.